The 14 T cell receptor beta chains given below trace back to one sample, sequenced in a study of cytomegalovirus exposure and HLA in healthy donors. PCR primers comprised 60 Vbeta and 13 Jbeta primers. Here immunoSEQ multiplex PCR was the method, and the copy in TCRdb shows in-frame clones only, minus some. The repertoire has 150,000 to 200,000 clones, roughly 76% of them found once; the top ten carry roughly 4.9%. Source material: PBMCs. Source of these receptors: a woman younger than 35 in good health and CMV-seropositive.

This rearrangement joins TRBV2 to TRBJ1-6; 7 nucleotides match TRBD1. This CDR3 is built from 14 residues. The V gene end was trimmed by 6 bases and the J gene end by 7 bases; junction bases not matched to a gene: 6. Germline loops: CDR1 SNHLY, CDR2 FYNNEI. This chain's CDR3 is CASRYGTENSPLHF. CDR3 DNA: TGTGCCAGCAGATATGGGACAGAGAATTCACCCCTCCACTTT. The full variable domain, rest sourced from reference TRBV2 and TRBJ1-6, is EPEVTQTPSHQVTQMGQEVILRCVPISNHLYFYWYRQILGQKVEFLVSFYNNEISEKSEIFDDQFSVERPDGSNFTLKIRSTKLEDSAMYFCASRYGTENSPLHFGNGTRLTVT.

This clone was recorded once. The genes are TRBV2 and TRBJ2-3; TRBD2 is a possible D gene (6 bases). The CDR3 runs to 14 residues. V lost 9 bases, J lost 0 bases, and 13 bases lay in between. The germline CDR1 and CDR2 sequences are SNHLY and FYNNEI. The CDR3 DNA reads as TGTGCCAGTATAGCGGTTACTAGCACAGATACGCAGTATTTT. Its translation is CASIAVTSTDTQYF.

Turning to this clone: The junction departs from germline at one end; a sequencing error may be responsible. The V call is TRBV4-2, the J call TRBJ2-7; 9 nucleotides match TRBD1. Germline-derived CDR1 and CDR2 are LGHNA and YNFKEQ. The CDR3 runs 17 residues. The CDR3 protein is CASSHITGTGNSYEHYF. Written as DNA, the CDR3 is TGTGCCAGCAGCCACATTACCGGGACAGGGAACTCCTACGAGCATTACTTC.

V usage is TRBV28 and J usage is TRBJ1-5; 7 bases fit TRBD1. The germline V gene encodes CDR1 MDHEN and CDR2 SYDVKM. Trimming removed 5 bases from V and 0 bases from J; junction bases left unmatched: 4. The CDR3 sequence is 15 residues long. In DNA form, the CDR3 reads TGTGCCAGCAGTCGACAGGGAATTAGCAATCAGCCCCAGCATTTT. Its protein is CASSRQGISNQPQHF.

The chain is built from TRBV6-5 and TRBJ2-7, with a tentative D call TRBD2 (7 bases). Trimming took off 5 bases at V and 2 bases at J, with 13 bases between the two ends. The germline CDR1 and CDR2 sequences are MNHEY and SVGAGI. The CDR3 runs 14 residues. The CDR3 reads CASSGGGGAYEQYF. The CDR3 DNA follows: TGTGCCAGCAGTGGGGGAGGGGGGGCCTACGAGCAGTACTTC.

The chain recombines TRBV4-2 with TRBJ2-2, with 8 bases aligning to TRBD1. This CDR3 has 15 residues. The V gene end was trimmed by 2 bases and the J gene end by 4 bases; junction bases not matched to a gene: 3. The germline V gene has CDR1 LGHNA and CDR2 YNFKEQ. The CDR3 bases are TGTGCCAGCAGCCAATCCAGGGGGCGCACCGGGGAGCTGTTTTTT. Translated: CASSQSRGRTGELFF.

This clone showed up just a few times. The J gene is TRBJ1-2, the V gene TRBV7-8, with D tentatively TRBD1 (5 bases). The CDR3 is 14 residues long. V shed 1 base and J shed 5 bases, with 11 bases lying between them. CDR1 is SGHVS, CDR2 FQNEAQ, per germline. CDR3 region: CASSLGGRRYGYTF. The CDR3 DNA sequence: TGTGCCAGCAGCTTAGGGGGCAGGAGATATGGCTACACCTTC.

DNA of the CDR3: TGTGCCAGCAGTACAGGGTTTGGAACCGGGGAGCTGTTTTTT. It encodes CASSTGFGTGELFF. The V and J genes are TRBV2 and TRBJ2-2; D is perhaps TRBD1 (6 bases). The CDR3 has 14 residues. The ends were cut back, 5 bases at V and 5 bases at J, with 12 bases in the middle. Germline V gene data show CDR1 as SNHLY and CDR2 as FYNNEI. Based on the CDR3 plus reference TRBV2 and TRBJ2-2, the full variable domain is EPEVTQTPSHQVTQMGQEVILRCVPISNHLYFYWYRQILGQKVEFLVSFYNNEISEKSEIFDDQFSVERPDGSNFTLKIRSTKLEDSAMYFCASSTGFGTGELFFGEGSRLTVL.

The J gene is TRBJ2-2, the V gene TRBV7-2; D call uncertain. Germline assignment: CDR1 SGHTA and CDR2 FQGNSA. V was clipped by 7 bases and J by 0 bases, with 6 bases between them. This CDR3 has 13 residues. The CDR3 nucleotides are TGTGCCAGCACCCTCGCGAACACCGGGGAGCTGTTTTTT. Translating gives CASTLANTGELFF.

The rearrangement links TRBV15 to TRBJ1-6; weak D call: TRBD1 (6 bases). Germline CDR1 and CDR2: LNHNV and YYDKDF (reference sequence). V was shortened by 5 bases and J by 4 bases, with 12 bases between the two germline ends. The CDR3 totals 15 residues. CDR3 sequence reads: CATSLDTGYNSPLHF. In DNA form, the CDR3 reads TGTGCCACCAGCCTTGATACAGGGTATAATTCACCCCTCCACTTT. The full variable domain, with the rest looked up from reference TRBV15 and TRBJ1-6, is DAMVIQNPRYQVTQFGKPVTLSCSQTLNHNVMYWYQQKSSQAPKLLFHYYDKDFNNEADTPDNFQSRRPNTSFCFLDIRSPGLGDTAMYLCATSLDTGYNSPLHFGNGTRLTVT.

The sample holds one count of this clone. The rearrangement joins TRBV9 to TRBJ1-1; unclear D gene. In germline, CDR1 is SGDLS, CDR2 YYNGEE. The CDR3 spans 14 residues. The ends were cut back, 3 bases at V and 7 bases at J, with 16 bases in the middle. The CDR3 sequence is CASSELTSTYEAFF. The DNA of the CDR3 is TGTGCCAGCAGCGAATTAACCTCCACCTATGAAGCTTTCTTT.

The chain employs TRBV4-2 and TRBJ1-6; 10 nucleotides align to TRBD1. After removal of 1 base from V and 10 bases from J, the junction contained 7 bases not matched to a gene. Looked up from germline, CDR1 is LGHNA and CDR2 is YNFKEQ. The CDR3 is made up of 16 amino acids. CDR3 nucleotides: TGTGCCAGCAGCCAAGCCCAGGGACAGGGGCGCTCACCCCTCCACTTT. Its translation: CASSQAQGQGRSPLHF.

The V gene is TRBV6-1, the J gene TRBJ2-5; 7 bases agree with TRBD1. The ends lost 6 bases at V and 2 bases at J; junction bases unmatched: 9. CDR1 is MNHNS, CDR2 SASEGT, per germline. The CDR3 extends over 15 amino acids. As DNA, the CDR3 is TGTGCCAGCAGGAACTTAGACAGGGAACAAGAGACCCAGTACTTC. This codes for CASRNLDREQETQYF.

The rearrangement uses TRBV11-1 and TRBJ1-1, with D tentatively TRBD1 (5 bases). The CDR3 consists of 13 residues. With 5 bases removed from V and 1 base from J, the gap between germline ends came to 8 bases. The germline gives CDR1 SGHAT, CDR2 FQDESV (reference sequence). The CDR3 DNA reads TGTGCCAGCAGCCGCGACAGGAACACTGAAGCTTTCTTT. It specifies CASSRDRNTEAFF.